This T cell receptor (beta chain) was sequenced for a study of OX40 agonist ivuxolimab in advanced cancers. About the research overall: Patients achieving partial responses numbered three: one hepatocellular carcinoma case and two cutaneous melanoma cases.

Germline lookup yields CDR1 SNHLY and CDR2 FYNNEI. The length of the CDR3 is 17 residues. Trimming cost V 2 bases and J 6 bases; bases outside gene matches: 9. In the case of this clone: Antigen specificity is unknown.

Findings and limits, study-wide: Both blood CD4+ and CD8+ T cells showed clonal growth by week 6 at 0.1 to 3.0 mg/kg.

Clones were sequenced by immunoSEQ multiplex PCR, and TCRdb holds only the in-frame ones, with some missing. The sample contains some 53,000 clones, roughly 94% of which appear only once. The chain has TRBV2 and TRBJ2-2; 10 nucleotides agree with TRBD2. The sequence came from an adult with an advanced solid tumor such as melanoma, head and neck, liver or kidney cancer. Sequenced here: CD4+ or CD8+ T cells sorted from blood, sampled in a trial of the OX40 agonist ivuxolimab. CDR3 in DNA: TGTGCCAGCAGTGAAAGTAGGGCTAGCGGGAGTTCCGGGGAGCTGTTTTTT. This encodes CASSESRASGSSGELFF.